The present entry profiles one T cell receptor beta chain with its context. The record originates from a study of cytomegalovirus exposure and HLA in healthy donors. With 60 Vbeta and 13 Jbeta primers, the PCR was carried out. The table came from immunoSEQ multiplex PCR; TCRdb's copy has only in-frame clones and leaves some out. The table has about 160,000 clones, 75% to 80% seen once; the top ten hold under 4%. The specimen was PBMCs. The TCR was taken from a woman aged 40 to 49 in good health and CMV-seronegative.

The CDR3 DNA sequence: TGCGCCAGCGGACCGACAGGATCCTCTGGGGCCAACGTCCTGACTTTC. Its translation is CASGPTGSSGANVLTF. The chain carries TRBV5-1 and TRBJ2-6, with D perhaps matching TRBD1 (6 bases). Germline assignment: CDR1 SGHRS and CDR2 YFSETQ. The V gene lost 7 bases and the J gene lost 0 bases, with 14 bases spanning the gap. This CDR3 comprises 16 residues.